There are a few counts of the clone carrying this T cell receptor beta chain. The antigen remains undetermined. Unique molecular identifiers were used to barcode this TCRbeta library. TCRdb reprocessed the PCR reads with MiXCR, giving one entry per CDR3 protein. The data hold approximately 1,000,000 distinct CDR3 sequences, with roughly 29% observed a single time. The CDR3 is made up of 15 amino acids. V lost 0 bases, J lost 2 bases, and 6 bases lay in between. Germline V lookup: CDR1 SGDLS, CDR2 YYNGEE. This specimen belongs to a study of T-cell reconstitution after alpha-beta-depleted transplantation in children. Whole-study findings and limits: After one year, T-cell counts and TCRbeta diversity mostly came from new T cells. Surviving recipient T cells and thymic progenitors underlay high day-60 TCRbeta diversity in some patients. Several hundred rapidly expanded clones from non-depleted graft cells reportedly supplied alpha-beta T cells about two months post-transplant.

The genes are TRBV9 and TRBJ1-6; D may be TRBD1 (5 bases). Sample: PBMCs, mostly from graft donor cells, taken 360 days after TCRalphabeta/CD19-depleted stem cell transplant. The TCR was taken from a boy younger than two who had a stem cell transplant for SCID, so the T cells may come from the graft donor. DNA of the CDR3: TGTGCCAGCAGCGTAGGGGACGCCTATAATTCACCCCTCCACTTT. It translates to CASSVGDAYNSPLHF.